Listed here is a single TCR beta chain. Its antigen is not yet known. No base quality information exists; no much larger clone differs at one position. This record comes from a study of shared clonotypes between healthy human individuals (dated by TCRdb to the early 2020s). In terms of the full investigation: A couple of women and a few men aged 18 to 49 years were included in the cohort. For each donor, three plates each were used for CD4 naive and CD4 memory, two plates were used for CD8 naive, and one plate was used for CD8 memory. To estimate repertoire size and how much clonotype sharing occurs between individuals, the study deeply sequenced the blood TCR repertoires of 5 or 6 healthy adults. To increase sequencing depth and limit assay-specific biases, TCR repertoire library preparation and sequencing were carried out by different laboratories using diverse techniques. Leukapheresis yielded between about 0.85 and 9.5 billion PBMCs per donor.

Using the deep immunoSEQ assay, multiplex PCR amplified TCR CDR3 regions from genomic DNA. Extracted genomic DNA from each cell subset was distributed evenly across all wells of several immunoSEQ 96-well plates, and each plate was treated as a replicate. For sorted subsets, around 200 ng genomic DNA, equal to tens of thousands of T cell genomes, was loaded into each replicate PCR. Purified libraries were measured with a Qubit 3.0 fluorometer, size-checked on a Bioanalyzer 2100, and measured again with the KAPA Library Quantification kit. Each immunoSEQ 96-well plate was sequenced on its own single-read 150-cycle Illumina NextSeq 550 flow cell. On the authors' methods: Because only junctional sequences without quality scores were contained in the immunoSEQ output, filtering matching that applied to full-length reads could not be performed. Sequences were annotated with PyIR, a Python wrapper for IgBLAST v1.9, and V/J genes and CDR3 were assigned using IMGT germline references. Any read was removed if the V/J assignment was weak (E-value above 1e-6), the CDR3 was missing, or the read contained stop codons, out-of-frame junctions, or ambiguous translated residues. V3J clonotypes were defined as sequences sharing the same inferred V gene, J gene, and CDR3 amino acid sequence. Percentage overlap between repertoires was calculated by dividing the number of shared unique clonotypes by the size of the smaller repertoire. Richness of each repertoire was evaluated using RTK rarefaction, the Chao1 estimator, and Recon v2.1 estimates of unobserved clonotypes. Generation probabilities for all TCRbeta clonotypes obtained by the gDNA method from a handful of donors were computed using OLGA. Drawn from immuneACCESS, this table holds only the in-frame rearrangements with V and J called that TCRdb kept. Clones are partly lost; checked studies trace under half to an unresolved V gene and leave the rest unexplained. That table is the source of V, J and clone size, and D and trimming were worked out from the DNA. The sample includes 1,500,000 or so clones, with more than 95% observed a single time. Together, the top ten hold approximately 1.1% of the sample.

Trimming takes 0 bases from V and 6 bases from J, and the germline ends sit 9 bases apart. The CDR3, cysteine through phenylalanine, is 14 amino acids long. Only the CDR3 portion is preserved as DNA: 42 bases, with reading frame beginning at the first base. Looking up the germline V gene yields CDR1 SGDLS and CDR2 YYNGEE. The donors were healthy, HIV-negative adults with no recently reported acute infections or vaccinations. Only Caucasian adults living in Nashville, Tennessee, USA were represented among the donors. CD4+ T cells were enriched by magnetic negative selection; naive cells were then positively selected on CD45RA, and the negative fraction formed the memory subset. Blood was collected by leukapheresis, and PBMCs were isolated by Ficoll-Histopaque density gradient centrifugation and then cryopreserved in liquid nitrogen vapor phase. Analytical flow cytometry was used to check the purity and quantity of every magnetically sorted T cell population. Each sorted fraction had its genomic DNA isolated and then quantified by UV absorbance on a Nanodrop 2000c.

General findings and caveats noted by the study authors: Rarefaction of sorted-subset datasets indicated incomplete sequencing despite the large sequencing depth. Sampling was restricted to blood, and TCR repertoires in tissues likely differ from the TCR repertoires found in blood. Based on pairwise subsampling, the degree of clonotype sharing among donors was expected to be affected by sequencing depth. The genetic and exposure-history diversity represented was limited by the small number of donors. Sharing across a few donors was observed for around 5% of naive CD4, around 3.5% of naive CD8, 2.3% of memory CD4, and 0.4% of memory CD8 clonotypes. Clonotypes shared by all four sorted-subset donors showed higher generation probabilities than non-shared clonotypes. Larger estimated clonotype richness was generally found for naive subsets than for memory subsets.

This TCR was recovered from a man aged 25-45 years in good health. Sequenced input: naive CD4+ T cells sorted from blood. Interpreted using the paper, the cell subset or site label stands for: CD45RA+ positively selected. The rearranged chain carries TRBV9 and TRBJ2-2; confidence is insufficient to name the D gene. In nucleotides, the sequence is TGTGCCAGCAGCGTAGTCTCGGTAGCCGGGGAGCTGTTTTTT. It encodes CASSVVSVAGELFF.